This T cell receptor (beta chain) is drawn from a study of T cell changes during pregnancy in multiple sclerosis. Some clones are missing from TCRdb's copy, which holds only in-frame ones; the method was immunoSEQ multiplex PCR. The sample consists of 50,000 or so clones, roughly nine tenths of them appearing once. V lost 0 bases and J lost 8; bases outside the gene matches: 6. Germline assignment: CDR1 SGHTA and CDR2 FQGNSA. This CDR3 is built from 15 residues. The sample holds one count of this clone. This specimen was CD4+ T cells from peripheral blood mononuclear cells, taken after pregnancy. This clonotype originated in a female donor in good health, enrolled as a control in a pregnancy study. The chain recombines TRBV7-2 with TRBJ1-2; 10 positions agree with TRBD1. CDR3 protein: CASSLAEGQGSGYTF. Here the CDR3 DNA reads TGTGCCAGCAGCTTAGCTGAGGGACAGGGGTCCGGCTACACCTTC.